These 23 T cell receptor beta chains were all obtained from the same sample, sequenced in a study of blood T cell repertoires in COVID-19. Produced via immunoSEQ multiplex PCR; TCRdb's table is partial and in-frame only. The sample shows some 85,000 clones, around 75% of them seen only once. Sequences were obtained from peripheral blood. All receptors come from a man aged 70-80 years with COVID-19, enrolled during active disease.

This chain uses TRBV2 with TRBJ2-1; TRBD2 matches at 7 bases. The germline V gene has CDR1 SNHLY and CDR2 FYNNEI. This CDR3 is built from 14 residues. V lost 3 bases to trimming and J lost 9 bases; unmatched junction nucleotides: 8. The CDR3 DNA reads as TGTGCCAGCAGTGATTTGGGCGGGAGTACTGAGCAGTTCTTC. The encoded protein is CASSDLGGSTEQFF.

The chain employs TRBV11-3 and TRBJ1-1, with 8 bases identical to TRBD1. The CDR3 is 14 amino acids. The V gene end was trimmed by 6 bases and the J gene end by 5 bases; junction bases not matched to a gene: 8. Germline CDR1 is SGHNT and CDR2 is YENEEA. The CDR3 DNA reads TGTGCCAGCAGTTTAACAGGGGGGGGAACTGAAGCTTTCTTT. This translates into CASSLTGGGTEAFF.

In DNA form, the CDR3 reads TGCGCCAGCAGCACTACTAGCGGAGGAGGGCATGAGACCCAGTACTTC. Amino acids: CASSTTSGGGHETQYF. The rearrangement joins TRBV5-1 to TRBJ2-5; 8 bases map to TRBD2. Per the germline V gene, CDR1 is SGHRS and CDR2 is YFSETQ. There are 16 residues in the CDR3. V dropped 4 bases and J dropped 5; count of bases not matched to a gene: 13.

The genes are TRBV10-3 and TRBJ2-3; TRBD2 matches 7 bases. V shed 4 bases and J 5 bases; nucleotides not matched to a gene: 0. Germline CDR1 reads ENHRY; CDR2 reads SYGVKD. The CDR3 has 12 residues. CDR3 loop: CAISGGGDTQYF. CDR3 sequence (DNA): TGTGCCATCAGTGGGGGGGGAGATACGCAGTATTTT.

CDR3 residues: CASSFSGQGTYEQYF. The CDR3 bases are TGTGCCAGCAGCTTTTCGGGACAGGGGACCTACGAGCAGTACTTC. The chain has TRBV7-9 and TRBJ2-7; 10 bases are a match to TRBD1. The CDR3 totals 15 residues. J gave up 2 bases and V 3 bases, and 4 bases lay outside the gene matches. In germline, CDR1 is SEHNR, CDR2 FQNEAQ (reference sequence).

This clone was observed many times. Other DNA variants within this sample encode the same CDR3. The chain links TRBV10-3 to TRBJ1-1, with a tentative D call TRBD1 (6 bases). Per germline, CDR1 ENHRY and CDR2 SYGVKD. Trimming took off 6 bases at V and 1 base at J, with 9 bases between the two ends. This CDR3 has 13 amino acids. The chain's CDR3 is CAIRLQGNTEAFF. CDR3 in DNA: TGTGCCATCAGGCTACAGGGGAACACTGAAGCTTTCTTT.

The rearrangement joins TRBV10-3 to TRBJ2-1; TRBD2 matches 8 bases. V trimming: 9 bases; J trimming: 5 bases; junction bases outside the gene matches: 6. Per the germline V gene, CDR1 is ENHRY and CDR2 is SYGVKD. The CDR3 covers 13 residues. CDR3 region: CAIQERENNEQFF. In nucleotides, the CDR3 is TGTGCCATACAGGAGCGGGAGAACAATGAGCAGTTCTTC.

This chain joins TRBV19 and TRBJ2-1, with 8 bases lining up with TRBD2. In germline, CDR1 is LNHDA, CDR2 SQIVND (reference sequence). The V and J ends lost 4 bases and 2 bases, in that order; junction bases with no gene match: 4. The CDR3 spans 15 residues. CDR3 DNA: TGTGCCAGTAGTACACTAGCGGCTCCCTACAATGAGCAGTTCTTC. Residues: CASSTLAAPYNEQFF. The complete variable domain, with remaining parts taken from reference TRBV19 and TRBJ2-1, reads DGGITQSPKYLFRKEGQNVTLSCEQNLNHDAMYWYRQDPGQGLRLIYYSQIVNDFQKGDIAEGYSVSREKKESFPLTVTSAQKNPTAFYLCASSTLAAPYNEQFFGPGTRLTVL.

CDR3 nucleotides: TGTGCCAGCAGCAAAGGGTGGGATTCACAGGGGACGACCTACGAGCAGTACTTC. Protein: CASSKGWDSQGTTYEQYF. This rearrangement joins TRBV21-1 to TRBJ2-7; the table assigns TRBD1, which was not confirmed against the DNA. TRBV21-1 is tagged as a pseudogene. This CDR3 is built from 18 residues.

V gene TRBV5-5 combines with J gene TRBJ1-5, with D possibly matching TRBD1 (5 bases). The germline V gene has CDR1 SGHKS and CDR2 YYEKEE (reference sequence). This CDR3 contains 15 residues. V lost 3 bases, J lost 0 bases, and 10 bases lay in between. Written as DNA, the CDR3 is TGTGCCAGCAGCTGGACACAAAATAGCAATCAGCCCCAGCATTTT. The encoded protein is CASSWTQNSNQPQHF. Complete variable domain (other parts from reference TRBV5-5 and TRBJ1-5): DAGVTQSPTHLIKTRGQQVTLRCSPISGHKSVSWYQQVLGQGPQFIFQYYEKEERGRGNFPDRFSARQFPNYSSELNVNALLLGDSALYLCASSWTQNSNQPQHFGDGTRLSIL.

The V gene is TRBV28, the J gene TRBJ2-1; 12 nucleotides agree with TRBD2. The CDR3 loop spans 16 amino acids. V lost 5 bases and J lost 9; bases outside the gene matches: 11. Looked up from germline, CDR1 is MDHEN and CDR2 is SYDVKM. CDR3 loop: CASSGGLAGGRGEQFF. In DNA form, the CDR3 reads TGTGCCAGCAGTGGCGGCCTAGCGGGGGGGAGAGGTGAGCAGTTCTTC.

The chain combines TRBV18 with TRBJ2-5; D gene unclear. V lost 1 base and J lost 5, with 8 bases in between. The CDR3 extends over 13 amino acids. Germline assignment: CDR1 KGHSH and CDR2 LQKENI. The CDR3 DNA reads TGTGCCAGCTCACCACGCCAAGAGGAGACCCAGTACTTC. This translates into CASSPRQEETQYF.

This chain joins TRBV5-6 and TRBJ1-2, with D unresolved. There are 18 residues in the CDR3. Trimming pared 0 bases from V and 7 bases from J, leaving 25 bases between. Germline V gene sequence: CDR1 SGHDT, CDR2 YYEEEE. CDR3 sequence reads: CASSLAVRGRGRRFGYTF. For the CDR3, the DNA is TGTGCCAGCAGCTTGGCGGTAAGAGGACGAGGGCGAAGATTTGGCTACACCTTC.

This sequence joins TRBV28 and TRBJ2-5, with a weak D call TRBD2 (6 bases). V shed 6 bases and J shed 3 bases, with 17 bases lying between them. The length of the CDR3 is 15 residues. Germline lookup yields CDR1 MDHEN and CDR2 SYDVKM. This CDR3 reads CASSSAGLSEETQYF. DNA of the CDR3: TGTGCCAGCAGCTCTGCGGGACTCTCGGAAGAGACCCAGTACTTC.

The genes are TRBV27 and TRBJ1-6; 9 bases match TRBD1. Germline V gene data show CDR1 as MNHEY and CDR2 as SMNVEV (reference sequence). The trim removed 4 bases at V and 8 bases at J, leaving 18 bases unmatched. The CDR3 sequence is 19 residues long. The CDR3 bases are TGTGCCAGCAGTTCCGATCCCGCATTACTACAGGGGGCATATTCACCCCTCCACTTT. Translated: CASSSDPALLQGAYSPLHF.

The V gene is TRBV7-2, the J gene TRBJ1-1; no clear D gene. CDR1 is SGHTA and CDR2 is FQGNSA in the germline V gene. The CDR3 covers 15 residues. The V gene lost 7 bases and the J gene lost 0 bases, with 15 bases spanning the gap. The DNA of the CDR3 is TGTGCCAGCACGCTGACCTGGGCTATGAACACTGAAGCTTTCTTT. Residues: CASTLTWAMNTEAFF.

This clone was picked up a small number of times. The gene calls are TRBV6-6 and TRBJ1-4; TRBD1 aligns across 9 bases. This CDR3 has 15 amino acids. With 6 bases clipped from V and 7 bases from J, the junction kept 9 bases outside the gene matches. Germline V gene lookup returns CDR1 MNHNY and CDR2 SVGAGI (reference sequence). Here the CDR3 DNA reads TGTGCCAGCAGCTCGGGACAGGGAGGGATTGAAAAACTGTTTTTT. Translated, it gives CASSSGQGGIEKLFF.

This sequence joins TRBV18 and TRBJ2-1; 8 nucleotides line up with TRBD2. The CDR3 runs to 15 residues. V gave up 3 bases and J gave up 9 bases; unmatched junction bases: 10. The V gene's germline CDR1 is KGHSH and CDR2 LQKENI. DNA for the CDR3: TGTGCCAGCTCACCTGGGCAGCGGGAGTGGACTGAGCAGTTCTTC. Translated: CASSPGQREWTEQFF. Using reference TRBV18 and TRBJ2-1 for the parts outside the CDR3, the full variable domain is NAGVMQNPRHLVRRRGQEARLRCSPMKGHSHVYWYRQLPEEGLKFMVYLQKENIIDESGMPKERFSAEFPKEGPSILRIQQVVRGDSAAYFCASSPGQREWTEQFFGPGTRLTVL.

This rearrangement joins TRBV5-3 to TRBJ1-1; 8 bases match TRBD1. TRBV5-3 counts as an open reading frame of uncertain function. This CDR3 has 14 amino acids. Trimming took 5 bases from V and 3 from J; bases not matched to a gene: 6. The CDR3 protein is CARRDRDDYTEAFF. Here the CDR3 DNA reads TGTGCCAGAAGGGACAGGGACGATTACACTGAAGCTTTCTTT.

V and J are TRBV6-6 and TRBJ2-1, with 10 positions matching TRBD1. The CDR3 contains 17 residues. Germline trimming cut 5 bases from V and 3 bases from J; bases unmatched to any gene: 10. CDR1 and CDR2 from the germline V gene are MNHNY and SVGAGI (reference sequence). CDR3 sequence reads: CASSLDRGLGGYNEQFF. CDR3 in DNA: TGTGCCAGCAGTCTAGACAGGGGGCTAGGTGGCTACAATGAGCAGTTCTTC.

V gene TRBV30 combines with J gene TRBJ2-3, with TRBD1 matching over 8 bases. Germline loops: CDR1 GTSNPN, CDR2 SVGIG (reference sequence). The V gene end was trimmed by 4 bases and the J gene end by 9 bases; junction bases not matched to a gene: 3. This CDR3 comprises 11 residues. Here the CDR3 DNA reads TGTGCCTGGACGGGACAGGAGACGCAGTATTTT. It is translated as CAWTGQETQYF.

This chain joins TRBV20-1 and TRBJ1-2, with TRBD1 matching over 7 bases. Germline lookup yields CDR1 DFQATT and CDR2 SNEGSKA (reference sequence). The CDR3 is 13 amino acids. J lost 6 bases, V lost 3 bases, and 7 bases had no gene match. The CDR3 spells CSASSTGVNGYTF. The CDR3 DNA follows: TGCAGTGCTAGTTCCACAGGGGTAAATGGCTACACCTTC.

The chain combines TRBV6-1 with TRBJ1-3, with D possibly TRBD1 on 6 matching bases. CDR3 size: 14 residues. V was pared by 3 bases and J by 4 bases, with 10 bases between. From germline, CDR1 is MNHNS and CDR2 SASEGT. The CDR3 coding sequence is TGTGCCAGCAGTGATGACAGGAACGGAAACACCATATATTTT. Translation gives CASSDDRNGNTIYF.